These T cell receptor beta chains were read from a single sample in a study of T cells in localized non-small cell lung cancer. The table came from immunoSEQ multiplex PCR; TCRdb's copy has only in-frame clones and leaves some out. The repertoire holds around 30,000 clones, under 95% seen once, with 25% to 35% in the top ten. This sample comprised peripheral blood, obtained before any cancer treatment. Receptors were obtained from a female donor older than 55 with stage I lung adenocarcinoma. CDR3s include the opening cysteine and the closing phenylalanine or tryptophan. The D gene is left open where the match is weak. Size values are once, few and many counts, or a class for expanded clones, and some rows have none.

V	J	D	size	CDR3	DNA
TRBV5-1	TRBJ2-3	TRBD2	.	CASKTSGTITDTQYF	TGCGCCAGCAAGACTAGCGGTACTATCACAGATACGCAGTATTTT
TRBV2	TRBJ1-2	.	.	CASSELLGTLNYGYTF	TGTGCCAGCAGTGAATTGTTGGGGACCCTCAACTATGGCTACACCTTC
TRBV27	TRBJ2-3	TRBD2	.	CASSLLPSGSTSSTDTQYF	TGTGCCAGCAGTTTATTACCTAGCGGGTCAACTTCTAGCACAGATACGCAGTATTTT
TRBV2	TRBJ1-5	TRBD1	.	CASSQARGGNQPQHF	TGTGCCAGCAGCCAAGCCAGGGGGGGGAATCAGCCCCAGCATTTT
TRBV7-9	TRBJ2-2	.	once	CASSRRDTGELFF	TGTGCCAGCAGCAGACGTGATACCGGGGAGCTGTTTTTT
TRBV20-1	TRBJ2-5	.	.	CSAEDGTQYF	TGCAGTGCTGAGGATGGGACCCAGTACTTC
TRBV5-1	TRBJ2-3	TRBD2	.	CASSSLSGGAADTQYF	TGCGCCAGCAGCTCACTAAGCGGGGGGGCCGCAGATACGCAGTATTTT
TRBV5-1	TRBJ2-7	TRBD2	.	CASSPISAGGPDEQYF	TGCGCCAGCAGCCCGATCTCGGCGGGAGGGCCTGACGAGCAGTACTTC
TRBV5-1	TRBJ2-1	TRBD2	.	CASSPPSGMTYNEQFF	TGCGCCAGCAGCCCCCCAAGCGGGATGACCTACAATGAGCAGTTCTTC
TRBV6-5	TRBJ1-1	.	.	CASRRDGHMNTEAFF	TGTGCCAGCCGGAGGGACGGCCACATGAACACTGAAGCTTTCTTT
TRBV11-2	TRBJ1-3	.	.	CASSRTGASGNTIYF	TGTGCCAGCAGCCGGACGGGGGCCTCTGGAAACACCATATATTTT
TRBV6-6	TRBJ1-2	.	.	CASSPGDNYGYTF	TGTGCCAGCAGCCCAGGGGACAACTATGGCTACACCTTC
TRBV7-6	TRBJ2-1	TRBD2	.	CASSLEGGGAREQFF	TGTGCCAGCAGCTTAGAGGGCGGGGGGGCTCGTGAGCAGTTCTTC
TRBV18	TRBJ2-7	TRBD1	.	CASSPTDRDGYEQYF	TGTGCCAGCTCACCAACGGACAGGGATGGATACGAGCAGTACTTC
TRBV7-2	TRBJ1-2	.	.	CASSSQPGGYTF	TGTGCCAGCAGCTCCCAACCAGGTGGCTACACCTTC
TRBV30	TRBJ1-1	.	.	CAWSVGDYTEAFF	TGTGCCTGGAGTGTAGGGGACTACACTGAAGCTTTCTTT
TRBV4-2	TRBJ1-1	.	.	CASSQVGENTEAFF	TGTGCCAGCAGCCAAGTTGGAGAGAACACTGAAGCTTTCTTT
TRBV28	TRBJ2-7	.	once	CASSSLLTPDSLYEQYF	TGTGCCAGCAGTTCCTTACTCACCCCGGACAGCCTCTACGAGCAGTACTTC
TRBV10-3	TRBJ1-1	TRBD1	.	CAISEGQGGQRDTEAFF	TGTGCCATCAGTGAGGGACAGGGAGGGCAGCGGGACACTGAAGCTTTCTTT
TRBV29-1	TRBJ2-1	TRBD2	.	CSVAGGMGRGDEQFF	TGCAGCGTGGCCGGCGGGATGGGGCGGGGGGATGAGCAGTTCTTC
TRBV4-1	TRBJ2-7	TRBD2	.	CASSLRLAGVSQGDYEQYF	TGCGCCAGCAGCCTCCGACTAGCGGGAGTTTCCCAGGGCGACTACGAGCAGTACTTC
TRBV2	TRBJ1-5	.	.	CASSEASVSNQPQHF	TGTGCCAGCAGTGAAGCATCAGTGTCCAATCAGCCCCAGCATTTT
TRBV6-1	TRBJ1-5	.	.	CASRGGIVSNQPQHF	TGTGCCAGCAGGGGGGGCATCGTCTCCAATCAGCCCCAGCATTTT
TRBV2	TRBJ2-1	.	few	CASSEPFILEQFF	TGTGCCAGCAGTGAACCATTTATTCTTGAGCAGTTCTTC
TRBV30	TRBJ1-5	.	.	CAWSVGTGRNQPQHF	TGTGCCTGGAGTGTAGGTACAGGACGAAATCAGCCCCAGCATTTT
TRBV6-6	TRBJ1-2	.	.	CASSPASGGYTF	TGTGCCAGCAGTCCGGCTAGTGGGGGCTACACCTTC
TRBV7-9	TRBJ1-4	.	.	CASSLASNLLGVKLFF	TGTGCCAGCAGCCTCGCGAGTAACCTCCTTGGGGTAAAACTGTTTTTT
TRBV7-9	TRBJ1-1	.	.	CASSLMGNGNTEAFF	TGTGCCAGCAGCTTAATGGGTAATGGGAACACTGAAGCTTTCTTT
TRBV19	TRBJ2-1	.	.	CASSRPGRVSDEQFF	TGTGCCAGTAGTAGACCCGGGAGAGTATCAGATGAGCAGTTCTTC
TRBV30	TRBJ1-5	TRBD1	.	CAWSMGQAGQPQHF	TGTGCCTGGAGTATGGGACAGGCTGGACAGCCCCAGCATTTT
TRBV7-9	TRBJ1-3	.	.	CASSERGSGNTIYF	TGTGCCAGCAGCGAACGGGGCTCTGGAAACACCATATATTTT
TRBV4-2	TRBJ2-3	.	.	CASSQGGSGSDTQYF	TGTGCCAGCAGCCAAGGGGGAAGCGGATCAGATACGCAGTATTTT